A selection of T cell receptor beta chains follows, all from one sample in a study of T cell repertoires in cytomegalovirus infection. The antigens of these receptors remain unknown. Each CDR3 protein gets one entry after TCRdb re-called the reads with MiXCR. The data contain roughly 78,000 distinct CDR3 sequences, approximately 39% of them singletons. This material consisted of CD8+ T cells from cultured PBMCs, taken from culture after CMV antigen stimulation. These receptors came from a human donor in good health (CMV status not recorded). Some clones in this sample may be carry-over from other donors' samples. CDR3s include the opening cysteine and the closing phenylalanine or tryptophan. A D gene is named only where the DNA matches it firmly. Clone size is shown for a subset of rows, as once, few, many or a class of expanded clone.

CASNLQGTGYGYTF,TGTGCCAGCAACCTACAGGGGACCGGCTATGGCTACACCTTC,TRBD1,-,14,TRBJ1-2,TRBV6-1
CASSSIAGRQETQYF,TGTGCCAGCAGCTCCATAGCGGGGAGACAAGAGACCCAGTACTTC,TRBD2,-,15,TRBJ2-5,TRBV27
CASRKGQGGTPLHF,TGTGCCAGCAGAAAAGGACAGGGGGGGACGCCCCTCCACTTT,TRBD1,-,14,TRBJ1-6,TRBV7-2
CSARDVGGLSTDTQYF,TGCAGTGCTAGAGATGTCGGGGGGCTGAGCACAGATACGCAGTATTTT,-,-,16,TRBJ2-3,TRBV20-1
CASSSGGATTDTQYF,TGTGCCTCCAGTAGCGGGGGGGCTACGACAGATACGCAGTATTTT,TRBD2,-,15,TRBJ2-3,TRBV15
CASSQEWQGSDTQYF,TGCGCCAGCAGCCAAGAATGGCAGGGGTCAGATACGCAGTATTTT,-,-,15,TRBJ2-3,TRBV4-1
CASSLTGAQETQYF,TGTGCCAGCAGCTTAACGGGGGCTCAAGAGACCCAGTACTTC,-,few,14,TRBJ2-5,TRBV7-9
CSVERGLAGPNEQFF,TGCAGCGTTGAACGTGGACTAGCGGGGCCGAATGAGCAGTTCTTC,TRBD2,few,15,TRBJ2-1,TRBV29-1
CASGQLAGAAQPQHF,TGTGCCAGCGGGCAACTTGCAGGGGCGGCTCAGCCCCAGCATTTT,-,-,15,TRBJ1-5,TRBV12-3/TRBV12-4
CASGFAPSVAPGGETQYF,TGTGCTAGTGGTTTTGCTCCCAGTGTAGCCCCGGGCGGGGAGACCCAGTACTTC,-,many,18,TRBJ2-5,TRBV12-5
CASSEDRGPTDTQYF,TGTGCCAGCAGCGAGGACAGGGGGCCCACAGATACGCAGTATTTT,TRBD1,-,15,TRBJ2-3,TRBV6-1
CASSVDSTYEQYF,TGCGCCAGCAGTGTGGACAGCACCTACGAGCAGTACTTC,-,-,13,TRBJ2-7,TRBV4-1
CASSWKQNEQFF,TGCGCCAGCAGCTGGAAGCAGAATGAGCAGTTCTTC,-,-,12,TRBJ2-1,TRBV13
CASSSGLAGGRLTGELFF,TGTGCCAGCAGCTCGGGACTAGCGGGGGGGCGTCTCACCGGGGAGCTGTTTTTT,TRBD2,-,18,TRBJ2-2,TRBV7-4
CASSPRTGGSGGYTF,TGCGCCAGCAGCCCCCGGACAGGGGGATCAGGTGGCTACACCTTC,TRBD1,few,15,TRBJ1-2,TRBV4-1
CASTRRESTDTQYF,TGTGCCAGCACCCGAAGGGAAAGCACAGATACGCAGTATTTT,-,few,14,TRBJ2-3,TRBV7-9
CASSGLSGNSPLHF,TGTGCCAGCAGTGGACTCTCGGGAAATTCACCCCTCCACTTT,-,-,14,TRBJ1-6,TRBV6-1
CASSSSGTPTDTQYF,TGTGCCAGCAGTTCATCCGGGACTCCCACAGATACGCAGTATTTT,-,many,15,TRBJ2-3,TRBV7-9
CASSPITREQYF,TGTGCCAGCAGCCCCATTACGAGGGAGCAGTACTTC,-,few,12,TRBJ2-7,TRBV7-2
CASSPPPGQGPRHEQFF,TGTGCCAGCAGCCCACCTCCGGGACAGGGACCCCGGCATGAGCAGTTCTTC,TRBD1,-,17,TRBJ2-1,TRBV7-8
CASRGNTEAFF,TGTGCCTCAAGGGGGAACACTGAAGCTTTCTTT,-,few,11,TRBJ1-1,TRBV7-2
CASSLGRGGLGYEQYF,TGTGCCAGCAGCTTAGGGAGGGGGGGGCTCGGGTACGAGCAGTACTTC,-,-,16,TRBJ2-7,TRBV7-9
CASSQERAVGYEQYF,TGCGCCAGCAGCCAAGAACGGGCAGTAGGGTACGAGCAGTACTTC,-,few,15,TRBJ2-7,TRBV4-3
CASSLAPLTSGAYEQYF,TGTGCCAGCAGCTTAGCCCCCCTGACTAGCGGGGCCTACGAGCAGTACTTC,TRBD2,many,17,TRBJ2-7,TRBV11-1
CASSDGDSSYEQYF,TGTGCCAGCAGCGATGGGGACAGTTCCTACGAGCAGTACTTC,TRBD1,-,14,TRBJ2-7,TRBV9
CASSLAGPYGYTF,TGTGCCAGCAGTTTAGCAGGGCCTTATGGCTACACCTTC,-,few,13,TRBJ1-2,TRBV12-3/TRBV12-4
CASSLAGSVEQFF,TGTGCCAGCAGCTTAGCAGGTTCGGTAGAGCAGTTCTTC,-,once,13,TRBJ2-1,TRBV11-2
CASSEGGAPKQNTQYF,TGTGCCAGCTCAGAAGGGGGGGCCCCCAAGCAAAATACGCAGTATTTT,-,few,16,TRBJ2-3,TRBV7-8
CASSFGDLNQPQHF,TGTGCCAGCAGTTTCGGGGACCTCAATCAGCCCCAGCATTTT,-,-,14,TRBJ1-5,TRBV6-2/TRBV6-3
CASSLNLPGHLQPQHF,TGTGCCAGCAGCTTAAACCTACCGGGTCACCTTCAGCCCCAGCATTTT,-,-,16,TRBJ1-5,TRBV7-2
CASSLSEGLSNQPQHF,TGTGCCAGCAGTTTATCGGAGGGCCTTAGCAATCAGCCCCAGCATTTT,-,-,16,TRBJ1-5,TRBV28